This record looks at one TCR beta chain sequence and its context. Over several immunoSEQ plates, each subset's genomic DNA was distributed in even portions. Sorted-subset replicate PCRs used around 200 ng of genomic DNA. This amount corresponded to 30,000 to 35,000 T cell genomes. Clones were sequenced by immunoSEQ multiplex PCR, and TCRdb holds only the in-frame ones, with some missing. Among some 2 million clones, about 95% were seen once, and the ten largest hold about 1.1%. In the naive CD8 group, cells lacked CD45RO and were positively selected for CCR7, so terminally differentiated effector memory CD45RA+ cells were left out. The data originate from a study of shared clonotypes between healthy human individuals. Sequencing used naive CD8+ T cells sorted from blood. The receptor comes from a young man in good health.

Written as DNA, the CDR3 is TGTGCCAGCAGTTACAAGGGACTAGCGGGCGATGAGCAGTTCTTC. Its translation is CASSYKGLAGDEQFF. V usage is TRBV6-5 and J usage is TRBJ2-1, with 12 positions matching TRBD2. Unmatched junction bases numbered 4, after V lost 2 bases and J lost 8 bases. Germline CDR1 reads MNHEY; CDR2 reads SVGAGI. This CDR3 has 15 residues.